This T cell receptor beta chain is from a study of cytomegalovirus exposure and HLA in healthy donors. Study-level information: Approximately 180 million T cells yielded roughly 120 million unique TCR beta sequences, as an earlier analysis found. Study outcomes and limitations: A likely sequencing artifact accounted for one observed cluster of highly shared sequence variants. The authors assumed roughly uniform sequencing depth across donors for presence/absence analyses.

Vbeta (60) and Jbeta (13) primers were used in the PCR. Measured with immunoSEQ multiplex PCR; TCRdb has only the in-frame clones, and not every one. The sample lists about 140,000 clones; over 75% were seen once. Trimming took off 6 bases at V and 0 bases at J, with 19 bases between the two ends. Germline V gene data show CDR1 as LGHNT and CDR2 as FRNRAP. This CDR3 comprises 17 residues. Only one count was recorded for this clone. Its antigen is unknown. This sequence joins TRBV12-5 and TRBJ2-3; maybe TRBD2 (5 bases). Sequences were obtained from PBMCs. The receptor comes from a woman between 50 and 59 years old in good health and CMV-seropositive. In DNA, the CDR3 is TGTGCTAGTGGCCCCTTACCCAGCGGAACTAGCACAGATACGCAGTATTTT. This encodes CASGPLPSGTSTDTQYF.